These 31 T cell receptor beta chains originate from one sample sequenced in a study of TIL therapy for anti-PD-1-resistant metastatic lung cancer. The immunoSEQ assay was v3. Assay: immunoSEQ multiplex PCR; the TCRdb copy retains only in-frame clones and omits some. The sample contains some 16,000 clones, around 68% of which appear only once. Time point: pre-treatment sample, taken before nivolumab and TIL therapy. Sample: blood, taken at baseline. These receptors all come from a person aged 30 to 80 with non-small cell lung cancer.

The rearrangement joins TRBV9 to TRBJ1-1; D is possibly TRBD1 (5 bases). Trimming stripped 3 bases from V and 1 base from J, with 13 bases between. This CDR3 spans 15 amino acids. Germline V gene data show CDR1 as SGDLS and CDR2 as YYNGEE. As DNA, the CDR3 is TGTGCCAGCAGCGCACGTGGGACGGAGAACACTGAAGCTTTCTTT. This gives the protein CASSARGTENTEAFF.

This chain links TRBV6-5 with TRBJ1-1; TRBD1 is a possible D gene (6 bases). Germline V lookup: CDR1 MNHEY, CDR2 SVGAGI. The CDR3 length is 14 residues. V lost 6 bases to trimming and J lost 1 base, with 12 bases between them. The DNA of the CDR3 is TGTGCCAGCAGCTTAGACAGGCCGAACACTGAAGCTTTCTTT. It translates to CASSLDRPNTEAFF.

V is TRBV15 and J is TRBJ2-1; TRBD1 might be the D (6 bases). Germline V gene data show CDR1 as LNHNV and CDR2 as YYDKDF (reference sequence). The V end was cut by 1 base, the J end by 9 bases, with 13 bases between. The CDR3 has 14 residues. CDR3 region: CATSRANRESEQFF. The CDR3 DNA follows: TGTGCCACCAGCAGAGCCAACAGGGAGTCTGAGCAGTTCTTC. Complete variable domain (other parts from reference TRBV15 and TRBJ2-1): DAMVIQNPRYQVTQFGKPVTLSCSQTLNHNVMYWYQQKSSQAPKLLFHYYDKDFNNEADTPDNFQSRRPNTSFCFLDIRSPGLGDTAMYLCATSRANRESEQFFGPGTRLTVL.

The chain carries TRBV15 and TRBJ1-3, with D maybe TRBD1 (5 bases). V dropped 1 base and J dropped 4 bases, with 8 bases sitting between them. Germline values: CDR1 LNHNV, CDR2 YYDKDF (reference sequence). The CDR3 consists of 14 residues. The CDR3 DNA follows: TGTGCCACCAGCAGAGGCAGGGCCGGAAACACCATATATTTT. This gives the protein CATSRGRAGNTIYF.

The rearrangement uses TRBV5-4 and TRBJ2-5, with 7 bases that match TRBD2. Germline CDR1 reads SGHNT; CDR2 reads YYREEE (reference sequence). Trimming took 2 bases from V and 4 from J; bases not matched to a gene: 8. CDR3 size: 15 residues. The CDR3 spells CASSFQMTSLETQYF. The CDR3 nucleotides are TGTGCCAGCAGCTTCCAGATGACTAGCCTAGAGACCCAGTACTTC.

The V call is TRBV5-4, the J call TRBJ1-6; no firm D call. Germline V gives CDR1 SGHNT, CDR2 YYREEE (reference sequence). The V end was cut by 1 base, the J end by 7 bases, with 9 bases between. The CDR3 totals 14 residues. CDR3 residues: CASSLMRENSPLHF. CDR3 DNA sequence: TGTGCCAGCAGCTTGATGAGGGAAAATTCACCCCTCCACTTT.

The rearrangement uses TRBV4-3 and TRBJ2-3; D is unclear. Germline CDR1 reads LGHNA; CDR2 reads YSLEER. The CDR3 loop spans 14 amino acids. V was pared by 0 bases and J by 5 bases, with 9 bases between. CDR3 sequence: CASSQESRGDTQYF. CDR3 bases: TGCGCCAGCAGCCAAGAGTCCCGTGGAGATACGCAGTATTTT.

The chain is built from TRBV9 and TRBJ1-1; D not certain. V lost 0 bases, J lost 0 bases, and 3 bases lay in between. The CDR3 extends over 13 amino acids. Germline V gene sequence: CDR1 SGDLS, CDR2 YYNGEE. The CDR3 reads CASSVDVNTEAFF. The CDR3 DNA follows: TGTGCCAGCAGCGTAGACGTGAACACTGAAGCTTTCTTT.

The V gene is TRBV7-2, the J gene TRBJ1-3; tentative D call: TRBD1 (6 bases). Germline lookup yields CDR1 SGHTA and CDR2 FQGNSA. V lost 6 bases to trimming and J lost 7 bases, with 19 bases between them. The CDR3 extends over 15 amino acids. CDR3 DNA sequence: TGTGCCAGCAGTTACCGGGACACTGGCGTCAACACCATATATTTT. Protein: CASSYRDTGVNTIYF.

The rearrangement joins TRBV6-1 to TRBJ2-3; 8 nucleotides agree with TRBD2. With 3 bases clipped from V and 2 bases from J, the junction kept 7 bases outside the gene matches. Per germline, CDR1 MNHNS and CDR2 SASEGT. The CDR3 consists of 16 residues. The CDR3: CASSDSAGGFTDTQYF. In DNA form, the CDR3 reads TGTGCCAGCAGTGATTCGGCGGGGGGATTCACAGATACGCAGTATTTT.

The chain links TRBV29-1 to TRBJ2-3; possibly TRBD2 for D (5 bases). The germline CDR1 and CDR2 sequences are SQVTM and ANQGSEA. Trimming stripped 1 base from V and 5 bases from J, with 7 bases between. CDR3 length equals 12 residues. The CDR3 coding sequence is TGCAGCGTTGAAGGGACTGTAGATACGCAGTATTTT. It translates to CSVEGTVDTQYF.

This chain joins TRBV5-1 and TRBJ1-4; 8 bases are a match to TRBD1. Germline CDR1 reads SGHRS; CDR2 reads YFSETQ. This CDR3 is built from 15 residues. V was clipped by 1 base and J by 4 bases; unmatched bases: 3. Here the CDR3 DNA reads TGCGCCAGCAGCTTGACAGGGGGGCGTAATGAAAAACTGTTTTTT. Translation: CASSLTGGRNEKLFF.

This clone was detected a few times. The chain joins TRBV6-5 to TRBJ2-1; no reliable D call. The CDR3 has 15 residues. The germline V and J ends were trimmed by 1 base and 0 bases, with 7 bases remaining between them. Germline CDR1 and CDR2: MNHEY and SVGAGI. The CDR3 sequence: CASSYYGDSYNEQFF. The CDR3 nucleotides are TGTGCCAGCAGTTACTACGGCGACTCCTACAATGAGCAGTTCTTC.

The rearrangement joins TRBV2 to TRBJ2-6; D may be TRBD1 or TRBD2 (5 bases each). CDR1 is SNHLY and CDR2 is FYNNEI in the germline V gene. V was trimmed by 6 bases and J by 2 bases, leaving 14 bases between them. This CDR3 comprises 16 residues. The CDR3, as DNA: TGTGCCAGCAGGGCCGGGACGGCAGCTGGGGCCAACGTCCTGACTTTC. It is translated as CASRAGTAAGANVLTF.

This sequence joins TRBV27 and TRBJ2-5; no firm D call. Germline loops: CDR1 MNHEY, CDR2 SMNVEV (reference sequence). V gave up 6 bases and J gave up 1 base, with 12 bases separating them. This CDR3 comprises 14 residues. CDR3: CASRSLAAQETQYF. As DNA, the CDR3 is TGTGCCAGCAGGAGCCTGGCGGCCCAAGAGACCCAGTACTTC.

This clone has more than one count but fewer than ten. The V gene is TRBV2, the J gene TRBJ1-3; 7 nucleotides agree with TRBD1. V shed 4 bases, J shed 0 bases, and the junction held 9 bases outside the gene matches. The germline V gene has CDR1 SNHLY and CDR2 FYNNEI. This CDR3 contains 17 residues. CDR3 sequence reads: CASSAGGQARSGNTIYF. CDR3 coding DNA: TGTGCCAGCAGTGCCGGAGGACAGGCTCGCTCTGGAAACACCATATATTTT.

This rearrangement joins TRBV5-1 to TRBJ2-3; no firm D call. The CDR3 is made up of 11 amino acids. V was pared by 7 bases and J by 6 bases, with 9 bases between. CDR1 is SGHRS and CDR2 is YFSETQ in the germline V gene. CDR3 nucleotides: TGCGCCAGCGGAGACGCGGATACGCAGTATTTT. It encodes CASGDADTQYF.

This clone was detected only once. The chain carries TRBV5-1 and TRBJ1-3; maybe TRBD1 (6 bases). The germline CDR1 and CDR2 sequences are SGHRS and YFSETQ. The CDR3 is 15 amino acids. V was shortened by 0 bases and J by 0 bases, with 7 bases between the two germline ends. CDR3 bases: TGCGCCAGCAGCTTGGGGACAGACTCTGGAAACACCATATATTTT. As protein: CASSLGTDSGNTIYF.

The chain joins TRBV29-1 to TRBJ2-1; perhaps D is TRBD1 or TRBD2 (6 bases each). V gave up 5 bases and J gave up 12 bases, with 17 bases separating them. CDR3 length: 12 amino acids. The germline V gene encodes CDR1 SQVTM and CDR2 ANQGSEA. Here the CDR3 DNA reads TGCAGCGTTTTCTCGGGGGCGCGCGGGCAGTTCTTC. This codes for CSVFSGARGQFF.

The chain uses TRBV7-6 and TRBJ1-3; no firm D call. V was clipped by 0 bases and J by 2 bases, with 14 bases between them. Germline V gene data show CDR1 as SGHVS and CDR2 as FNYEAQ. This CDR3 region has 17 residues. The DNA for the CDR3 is TGTGCCAGCAGCTTAGCAGGTCTCGGGGTAGCTGGAAACACCATATATTTT. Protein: CASSLAGLGVAGNTIYF.

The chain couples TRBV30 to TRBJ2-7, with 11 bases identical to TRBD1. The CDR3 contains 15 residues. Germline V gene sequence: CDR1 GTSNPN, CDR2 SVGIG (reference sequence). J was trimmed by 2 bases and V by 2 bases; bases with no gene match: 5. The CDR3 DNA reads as TGTGCCTGGAGTTACCGGGACAGGGGGACCTACGAGCAGTACTTC. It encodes CAWSYRDRGTYEQYF.

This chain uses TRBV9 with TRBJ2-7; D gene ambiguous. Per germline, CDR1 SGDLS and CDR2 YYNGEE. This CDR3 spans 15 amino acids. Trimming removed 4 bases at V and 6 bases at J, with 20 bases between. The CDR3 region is CASSPRREDRVEQYF. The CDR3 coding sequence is TGTGCCAGCAGCCCCCGTAGGGAAGATCGGGTCGAGCAGTACTTC.

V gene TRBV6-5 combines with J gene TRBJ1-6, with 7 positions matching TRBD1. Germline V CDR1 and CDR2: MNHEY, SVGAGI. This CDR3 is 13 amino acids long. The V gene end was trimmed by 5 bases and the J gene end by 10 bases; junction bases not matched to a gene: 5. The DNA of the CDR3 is TGTGCCAGCAGTCGAACAGGGGACTCACCCCTCCACTTT. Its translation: CASSRTGDSPLHF.

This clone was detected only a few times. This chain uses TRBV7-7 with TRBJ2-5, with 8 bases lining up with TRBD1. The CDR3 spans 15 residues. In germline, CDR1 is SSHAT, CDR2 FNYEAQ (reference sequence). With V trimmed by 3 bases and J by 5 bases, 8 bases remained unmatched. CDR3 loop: CASSLYRGFRETQYF. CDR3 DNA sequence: TGTGCCAGCAGCTTGTACAGGGGGTTCAGGGAGACCCAGTACTTC. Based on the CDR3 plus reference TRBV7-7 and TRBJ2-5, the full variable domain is GAGVSQSPRYKVTKRGQDVTLRCDPISSHATLYWYQQALGQGPEFLTYFNYEAQPDKSGLPSDRFSAERPEGSISTLTIQRTEQRDSAMYRCASSLYRGFRETQYFGPGTRLLVL.

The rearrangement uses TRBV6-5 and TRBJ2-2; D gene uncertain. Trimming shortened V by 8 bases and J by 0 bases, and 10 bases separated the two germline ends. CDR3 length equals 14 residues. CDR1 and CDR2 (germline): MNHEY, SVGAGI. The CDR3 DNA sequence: TGTGCCAGCTCAAGGGATCCGAACACCGGGGAGCTGTTTTTT. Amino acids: CASSRDPNTGELFF.

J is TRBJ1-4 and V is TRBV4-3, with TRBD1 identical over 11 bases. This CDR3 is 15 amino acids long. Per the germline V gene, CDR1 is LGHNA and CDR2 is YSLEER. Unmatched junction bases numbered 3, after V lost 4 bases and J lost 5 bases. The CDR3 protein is CASSPGTGGNEKLFF. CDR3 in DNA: TGCGCCAGCAGCCCAGGGACAGGGGGGAATGAAAAACTGTTTTTT.

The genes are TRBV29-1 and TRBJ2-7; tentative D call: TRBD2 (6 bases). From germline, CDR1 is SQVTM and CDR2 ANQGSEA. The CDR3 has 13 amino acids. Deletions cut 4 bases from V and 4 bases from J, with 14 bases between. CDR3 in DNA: TGCAGCGTTGTAGGGTGGGGGGAATACGAGCAGTACTTC. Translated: CSVVGWGEYEQYF.

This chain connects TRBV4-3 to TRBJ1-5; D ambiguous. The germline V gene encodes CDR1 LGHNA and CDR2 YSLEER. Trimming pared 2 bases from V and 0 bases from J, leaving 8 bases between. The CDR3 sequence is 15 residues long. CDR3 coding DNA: TGCGCCAGCAGCCAACGGGTTTATAGCAATCAGCCCCAGCATTTT. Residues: CASSQRVYSNQPQHF.

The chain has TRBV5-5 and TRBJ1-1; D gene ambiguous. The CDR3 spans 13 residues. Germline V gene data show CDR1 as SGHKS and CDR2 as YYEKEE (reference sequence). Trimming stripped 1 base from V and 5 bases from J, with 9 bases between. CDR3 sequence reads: CASSLLASTEAFF. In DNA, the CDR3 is TGTGCCAGCAGCTTGTTGGCTTCTACTGAAGCTTTCTTT.

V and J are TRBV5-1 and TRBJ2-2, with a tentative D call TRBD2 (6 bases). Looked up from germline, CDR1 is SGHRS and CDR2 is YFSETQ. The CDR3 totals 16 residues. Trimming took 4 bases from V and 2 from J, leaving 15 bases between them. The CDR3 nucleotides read TGCGCCAGCAGCCATCGGACGGGGGTCAACACCGGGGAGCTGTTTTTT. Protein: CASSHRTGVNTGELFF.

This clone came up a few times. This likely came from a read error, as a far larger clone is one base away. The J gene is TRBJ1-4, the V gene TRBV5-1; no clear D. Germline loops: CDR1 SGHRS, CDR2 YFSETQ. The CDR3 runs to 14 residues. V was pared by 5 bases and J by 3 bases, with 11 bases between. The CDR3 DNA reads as TGCGCCAGCAGTACCATGGACCCTAATGAAAAACTGTTTTTT. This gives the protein CASSTMDPNEKLFF. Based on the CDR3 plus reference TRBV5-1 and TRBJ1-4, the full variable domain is KAGVTQTPRYLIKTRGQQVTLSCSPISGHRSVSWYQQTPGQGLQFLFEYFSETQRNKGNFPGRFSGRQFSNSRSEMNVSTLELGDSALYLCASSTMDPNEKLFFGSGTQLSVL.